This T cell receptor (beta chain) appears in the sequencing data of a study of esophageal squamous cell carcinoma under preoperative chemotherapy. Overall study context: Both tumor-infiltrating lymphocytes and peripheral blood T cells had their TCR repertoires profiled. Findings and caveats of the study: After paclitaxel-nedaplatin, abundant clones were more likely to contract than amplify. After treatment, tumor-infiltrating lymphocytes seemed to come partly from incoming peripheral T cells, not only local changes.

Each CDR3 protein gets one entry after TCRdb re-called the PCR reads with MiXCR. The repertoire holds about 12,000 distinct CDR3 sequences, with around 50% as singletons. This clonotype was counted many times. The antigen is unknown. Time point specified: before preoperative PTX-NDP chemotherapy. This CDR3 is 14 amino acids long. Deletions cut 8 bases from V and 4 bases from J, with 17 bases between. Germline assignment: CDR1 MNHNS and CDR2 SASEGT. This specimen was taken from a patient given preoperative chemotherapy. This TCR was sampled from a human donor with esophageal squamous cell carcinoma. The donor label of this sample is uncertain. This sequence joins TRBV6-1 and TRBJ2-5; D may correspond to TRBD1 or TRBD2 (5 bases each). CDR3: CASLIRGGRETQYF. CDR3 coding DNA: TGTGCCAGCTTGATAAGGGGCGGGCGAGAGACCCAGTACTTC.